Listed below are T cell receptor beta chains from one sample, sequenced in a study of early T cells in non-severe SARS-CoV-2 infection. One entry per CDR3 protein, called by TCRdb with MiXCR from the 5' RACE reads. The sample lists about 72,000 distinct CDR3 sequences; 10% were seen once. This sample comprised whole blood, obtained at baseline. Receptors originate from an adult who was a healthcare worker with PCR-confirmed SARS-CoV-2 infection or an uninfected control (not recorded which). CDR3s include the opening cysteine and the closing phenylalanine or tryptophan. A D gene is named only where the DNA matches it firmly. Only some rows state a clone size, as once, few, many or a class for expanded clones.

D: TRBD1
J: TRBJ2-5
V: TRBV9
size: many
length: 15
CDR3: CASSSRGGPQETQYF

D: .
J: TRBJ2-7
V: TRBV4-2
size: .
length: 15
CDR3: CASSQGPGEFYEQYF

D: .
J: TRBJ2-7
V: TRBV6-6
size: few
length: 15
CDR3: CASSNAYKASYEQYF

D: .
J: TRBJ2-7
V: TRBV19
size: many
length: 15
CDR3: CASSSLWTGTYEQYF

D: TRBD1
J: TRBJ2-2
V: TRBV5-1
size: many
length: 16
CDR3: CASSTGQGWNTGELFF

D: TRBD2
J: TRBJ2-2
V: TRBV30
size: .
length: 15
CDR3: CAWNRGGVNTGELFF

D: .
J: TRBJ2-1
V: TRBV7-6
size: many
length: 11
CDR3: CASSNRDEQFF

D: TRBD2
J: TRBJ2-5
V: TRBV30
size: .
length: 15
CDR3: CAWSGLAGDQETQYF

D: .
J: TRBJ2-2
V: TRBV5-6
size: few
length: 13
CDR3: CATSDLNTGELFF

D: TRBD2
J: TRBJ2-3
V: TRBV27
size: .
length: 16
CDR3: CATNPGTSFSTDTQYF

D: .
J: TRBJ2-6
V: TRBV29-1
size: .
length: 13
CDR3: CSAGDSGANVLTF

D: .
J: TRBJ1-5
V: TRBV10-3
size: .
length: 14
CDR3: CAISEAGINQPQHF

D: .
J: TRBJ2-1
V: TRBV12-5
size: few
length: 14
CDR3: CASGAGAFYNEQFF

D: TRBD1
J: TRBJ2-7
V: TRBV7-2
size: .
length: 16
CDR3: CASSLTDRGGAYEQYF

D: .
J: TRBJ1-4
V: TRBV7-9
size: many
length: 15
CDR3: CASSLGSNSEEKLFF

D: .
J: TRBJ1-1
V: TRBV18
size: many
length: 14
CDR3: CASSPPGGHTEAFF

D: .
J: TRBJ2-7
V: TRBV19
size: few
length: 14
CDR3: CASSIGTQAYEQYF

D: .
J: TRBJ1-6
V: TRBV7-3
size: many
length: 14
CDR3: CASSLFGYNSPLHF

D: .
J: TRBJ2-2
V: TRBV2
size: many
length: 13
CDR3: CASIGSNTGELFF

D: .
J: TRBJ2-7
V: TRBV23-1
size: .
length: 15
CDR3: CASSQVWTQSYEQYF

D: TRBD2
J: TRBJ2-1
V: TRBV18
size: few
length: 18
CDR3: CASSPSPGTRSSYNEQFF

D: .
J: TRBJ1-3
V: TRBV20-1
size: many
length: 14
CDR3: CSARETVAGNTIYF

D: .
J: TRBJ1-1
V: TRBV7-2
size: .
length: 12
CDR3: CASSLMGGNAFF

D: TRBD2
J: TRBJ2-7
V: TRBV28
size: few
length: 15
CDR3: CASSLSSSGSYEQYF

D: TRBD1
J: TRBJ2-3
V: TRBV12-3/TRBV12-4
size: many
length: 16
CDR3: CASSLRGGQGSDTQYF

D: TRBD1
J: TRBJ1-1
V: TRBV5-5
size: few
length: 15
CDR3: CASGKRTGIDTEAFF

D: .
J: TRBJ2-5
V: TRBV20-1
size: few
length: 11
CDR3: CSARPRETQYF

D: .
J: TRBJ1-2
V: TRBV18
size: .
length: 14
CDR3: CASSPRTSNYGYTF

D: TRBD1
J: TRBJ1-2
V: TRBV6-5
size: few
length: 15
CDR3: CASSYPDRGEDGYTF

D: .
J: TRBJ2-7
V: TRBV5-1
size: few
length: 14
CDR3: CASSLGSVSYEQYF

D: .
J: TRBJ1-2
V: TRBV2
size: few
length: 13
CDR3: CASSEEGSYGYTF

D: .
J: TRBJ1-4
V: TRBV28
size: few
length: 12
CDR3: CASGTALSKLFF

D: .
J: TRBJ1-1
V: TRBV7-8
size: .
length: 18
CDR3: CASSLQPSRGASGTEAFF

D: .
J: TRBJ2-7
V: TRBV12-5
size: few
length: 12
CDR3: CASGDTGYEQYF

D: TRBD1
J: TRBJ2-3
V: TRBV11-2
size: many
length: 17
CDR3: CASSLVGPGQGIDTQYF

D: TRBD1
J: TRBJ2-7
V: TRBV6-2/TRBV6-3
size: few
length: 13
CDR3: CANSYRGTGEAYF

D: TRBD2
J: TRBJ2-3
V: TRBV19
size: many
length: 16
CDR3: CATSVGATGGTDTQYF

D: .
J: TRBJ1-1
V: TRBV18
size: few
length: 12
CDR3: CASSPGSGEAFF

D: TRBD1
J: TRBJ2-5
V: TRBV18
size: .
length: 18
CDR3: CASSPPENPTGQQETQYF

D: .
J: TRBJ1-1
V: TRBV2
size: .
length: 17
CDR3: CASSEAPDTVLNTEAFF

D: .
J: TRBJ2-3
V: TRBV29-1
size: .
length: 15
CDR3: CSVDFRKESTDTQYF

D: .
J: TRBJ1-2
V: TRBV6-5
size: many
length: 14
CDR3: CASSSQGRGDGYTF

D: .
J: TRBJ1-6
V: TRBV3-1
size: many
length: 16
CDR3: CASSQDVDVASSPLHF

D: .
J: TRBJ2-3
V: TRBV24-1
size: few
length: 13
CDR3: CATSDRIWDTQYF

D: .
J: TRBJ1-6
V: TRBV7-2
size: .
length: 16
CDR3: CASSLNSGSANSPLHF

D: .
J: TRBJ1-3
V: TRBV6-6
size: .
length: 18
CDR3: CASSYSRGAQSSGNTIYF

D: .
J: TRBJ2-5
V: TRBV2
size: many
length: 14
CDR3: CASTQRTAQETQYF

D: .
J: TRBJ1-6
V: TRBV6-1
size: few
length: 14
CDR3: CASSDSYYNSPLHF

D: TRBD1
J: TRBJ1-1
V: TRBV12-3/TRBV12-4
size: once
length: 16
CDR3: CASSLETGGQNTEAFF

D: TRBD1
J: TRBJ2-2
V: TRBV9
size: many
length: 17
CDR3: CASSVSPGQLNTGELFF

D: .
J: TRBJ1-5
V: TRBV10-2
size: many
length: 14
CDR3: CASGPSNGNQPQHF

D: TRBD2
J: TRBJ2-1
V: TRBV10-3
size: few
length: 18
CDR3: CAISEASGGRSMGNEQFF

D: TRBD2
J: TRBJ2-3
V: TRBV10-3
size: many
length: 17
CDR3: CAISEGASGGSTDTQYF

D: TRBD1
J: TRBJ2-7
V: TRBV20-1
size: few
length: 14
CDR3: CSAKKYRGPYEQYF

D: .
J: TRBJ2-1
V: TRBV5-4
size: .
length: 13
CDR3: CASSLRGHNEQFF

D: TRBD1
J: TRBJ2-3
V: TRBV5-1
size: few
length: 16
CDR3: CASSSSGTGVSDTQYF

D: .
J: TRBJ2-2
V: TRBV7-2
size: many
length: 14
CDR3: CASSPRGAPGELFF